The TCR beta chain under discussion was sequenced for a study of Ad26.COV2.S vaccination and SARS-CoV-2 variants. TCRdb's copy holds only in-frame clones and misses some; the assay was immunoSEQ multiplex PCR. Of about 420,000 clones listed, 85% to 90% were seen once; the top ten hold 3.6%. The treatment here: roughly 19 received Ad26.COV2.S at low or high dose, single or two shots; several received placebo; per-sample allocation not given. Repertoires come from day 63 after the first vaccine or placebo injection. Vaccination employed an Ad26 vector expressing the Wuhan-strain SARS-CoV-2 spike. The TCR originated in a person between 18 and 65 years old who received the Ad26.COV2.S COVID-19 vaccine or a placebo. The specimen comprised peripheral blood, sampled in a trial of Ad26.COV2.S vaccine versus placebo.

The CDR3 bases are TGTGCCAGCAGCCCAGCGGCCCCTAGCACAGATACGCAGTATTTT. It yields the protein CASSPAAPSTDTQYF. The V gene is TRBV9, the J gene TRBJ2-3, with D perhaps matching TRBD2 (5 bases). The CDR3 has 15 amino acids. Trimming removed 4 bases at V and 0 bases at J, with 12 bases between. Germline values: CDR1 SGDLS, CDR2 YYNGEE. The full variable domain, completed using reference TRBV9 and TRBJ2-3, is DSGVTQTPKHLITATGQRVTLRCSPRSGDLSVYWYQQSLDQGLQFLIQYYNGEERAKGNILERFSAQQFPDLHSELNLSSLELGDSALYFCASSPAAPSTDTQYFGPGTRLTVL.